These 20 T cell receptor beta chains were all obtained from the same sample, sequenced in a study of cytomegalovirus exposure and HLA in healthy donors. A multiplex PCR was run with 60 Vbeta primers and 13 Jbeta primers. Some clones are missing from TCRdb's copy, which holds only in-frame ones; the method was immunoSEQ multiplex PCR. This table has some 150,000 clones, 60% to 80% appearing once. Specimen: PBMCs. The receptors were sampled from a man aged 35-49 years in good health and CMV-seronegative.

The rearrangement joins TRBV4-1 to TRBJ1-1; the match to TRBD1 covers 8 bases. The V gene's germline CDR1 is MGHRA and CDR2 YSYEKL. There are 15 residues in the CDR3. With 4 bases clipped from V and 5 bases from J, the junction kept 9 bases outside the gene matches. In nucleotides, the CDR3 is TGCGCCAGCAGCCCGTGGACAGGGCAGGTGACTGAAGCTTTCTTT. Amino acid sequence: CASSPWTGQVTEAFF.

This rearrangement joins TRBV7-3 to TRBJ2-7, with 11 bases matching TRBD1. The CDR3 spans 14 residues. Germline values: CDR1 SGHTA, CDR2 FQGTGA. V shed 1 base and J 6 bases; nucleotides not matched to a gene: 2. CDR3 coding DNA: TGTGCCAGCAGCTTAATGGGGACAGGGGGCGAGCAGTACTTC. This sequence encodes CASSLMGTGGEQYF.

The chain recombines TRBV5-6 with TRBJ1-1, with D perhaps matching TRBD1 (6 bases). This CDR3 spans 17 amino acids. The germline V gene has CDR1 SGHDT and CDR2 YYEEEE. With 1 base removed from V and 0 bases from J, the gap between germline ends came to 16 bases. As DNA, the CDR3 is TGTGCCAGCAGCTTGCGAAAGGGGACACTGATGAACACTGAAGCTTTCTTT. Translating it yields CASSLRKGTLMNTEAFF.

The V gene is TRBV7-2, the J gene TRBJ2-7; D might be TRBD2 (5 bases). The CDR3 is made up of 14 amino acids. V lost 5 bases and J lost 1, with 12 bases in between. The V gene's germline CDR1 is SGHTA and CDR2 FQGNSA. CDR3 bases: TGTGCCAGCAGCCCAAGTCCGGGATCCTACGAGCAGTACTTC. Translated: CASSPSPGSYEQYF.

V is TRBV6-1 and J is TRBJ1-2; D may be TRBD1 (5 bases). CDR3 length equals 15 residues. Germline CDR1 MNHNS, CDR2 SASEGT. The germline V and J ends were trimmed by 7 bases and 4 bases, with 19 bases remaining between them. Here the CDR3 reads CASNGGHFPSYGYTF. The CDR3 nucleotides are TGTGCCAGCAATGGTGGACATTTCCCTAGCTATGGCTACACCTTC.

The CDR3 DNA is TGTGCCATCAGTGGCTACAGTATGAACACTGAAGCTTTCTTT. This gives the protein CAISGYSMNTEAFF. V is TRBV10-3 and J is TRBJ1-1; no definite D call. Germline loops: CDR1 ENHRY, CDR2 SYGVKD. This CDR3 is built from 14 residues. V was cut by 4 bases and J by 0 bases, with 9 bases left in between.

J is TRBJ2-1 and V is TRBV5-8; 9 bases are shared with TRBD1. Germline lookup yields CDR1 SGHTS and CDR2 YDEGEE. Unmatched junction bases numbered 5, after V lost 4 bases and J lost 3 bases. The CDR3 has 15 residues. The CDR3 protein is CASSHGDRDYNEQFF. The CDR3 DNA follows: TGTGCCAGCAGCCATGGGGACAGGGACTACAATGAGCAGTTCTTC.

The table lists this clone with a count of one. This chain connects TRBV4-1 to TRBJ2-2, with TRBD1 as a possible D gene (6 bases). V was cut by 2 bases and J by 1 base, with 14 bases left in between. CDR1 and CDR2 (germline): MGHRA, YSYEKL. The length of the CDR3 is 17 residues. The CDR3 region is CASSQRPDSLNTGELFF. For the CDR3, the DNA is TGCGCCAGCAGCCAAAGACCGGACAGTTTGAACACCGGGGAGCTGTTTTTT.

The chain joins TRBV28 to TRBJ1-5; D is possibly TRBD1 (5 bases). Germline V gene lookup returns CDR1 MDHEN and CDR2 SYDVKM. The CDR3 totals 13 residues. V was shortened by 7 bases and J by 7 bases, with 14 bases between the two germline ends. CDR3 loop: CASTQGIQQPQHF. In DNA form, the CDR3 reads TGTGCCAGCACCCAGGGAATCCAACAGCCCCAGCATTTT. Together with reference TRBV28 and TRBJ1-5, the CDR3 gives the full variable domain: DVKVTQSSRYLVKRTGEKVFLECVQDMDHENMFWYRQDPGLGLRLIYFSYDVKMKEKGDIPEGYSVSREKKERFSLILESASTNQTSMYLCASTQGIQQPQHFGDGTRLSIL.

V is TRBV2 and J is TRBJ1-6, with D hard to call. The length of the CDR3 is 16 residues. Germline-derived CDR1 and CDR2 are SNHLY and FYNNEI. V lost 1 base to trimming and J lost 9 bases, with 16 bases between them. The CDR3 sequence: CASSEVSVLAGSPLHF. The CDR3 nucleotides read TGTGCCAGCAGTGAAGTGTCTGTCTTGGCAGGTTCACCCCTCCACTTT.

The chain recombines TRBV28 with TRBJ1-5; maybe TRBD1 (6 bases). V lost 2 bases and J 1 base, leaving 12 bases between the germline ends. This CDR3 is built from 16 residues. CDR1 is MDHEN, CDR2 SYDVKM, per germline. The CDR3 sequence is CASSLRGRGSNQPQHF. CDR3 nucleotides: TGTGCCAGCAGTTTAAGGGGCAGGGGAAGCAATCAGCCCCAGCATTTT.

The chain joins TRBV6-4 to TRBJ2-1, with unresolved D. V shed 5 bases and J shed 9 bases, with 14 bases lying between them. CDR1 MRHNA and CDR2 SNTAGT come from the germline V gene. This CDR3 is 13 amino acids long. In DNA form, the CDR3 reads TGTGCCAGCAGTACCTCTCTAGTCGGTGAGCAGTTCTTC. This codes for CASSTSLVGEQFF.

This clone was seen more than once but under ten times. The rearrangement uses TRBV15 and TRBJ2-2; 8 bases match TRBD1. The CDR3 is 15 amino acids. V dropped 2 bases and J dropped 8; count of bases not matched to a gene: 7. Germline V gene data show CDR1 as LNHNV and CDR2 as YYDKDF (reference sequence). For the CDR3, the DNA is TGTGCCACCAGCAGACCGAGGACAGGGTTGGGGGAGCTGTTTTTT. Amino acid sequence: CATSRPRTGLGELFF.

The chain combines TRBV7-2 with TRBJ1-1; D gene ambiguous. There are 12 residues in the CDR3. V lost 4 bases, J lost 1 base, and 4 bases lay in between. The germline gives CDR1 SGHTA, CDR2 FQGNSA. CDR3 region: CASSSPNTEAFF. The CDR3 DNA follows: TGTGCCAGCAGCTCTCCGAACACTGAAGCTTTCTTT.

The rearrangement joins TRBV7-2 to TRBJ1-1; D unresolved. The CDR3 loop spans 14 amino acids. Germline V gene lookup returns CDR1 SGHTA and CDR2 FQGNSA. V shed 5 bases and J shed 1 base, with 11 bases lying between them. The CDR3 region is CASSPRTGNTEAFF. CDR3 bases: TGTGCCAGCAGCCCGAGGACTGGGAACACTGAAGCTTTCTTT.

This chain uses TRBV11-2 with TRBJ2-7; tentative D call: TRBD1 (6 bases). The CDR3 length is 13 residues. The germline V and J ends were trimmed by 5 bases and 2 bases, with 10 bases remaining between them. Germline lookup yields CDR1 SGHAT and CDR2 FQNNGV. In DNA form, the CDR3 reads TGTGCCAGCAGCACAGGGTTTGCCTACGAGCAGTACTTC. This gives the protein CASSTGFAYEQYF.

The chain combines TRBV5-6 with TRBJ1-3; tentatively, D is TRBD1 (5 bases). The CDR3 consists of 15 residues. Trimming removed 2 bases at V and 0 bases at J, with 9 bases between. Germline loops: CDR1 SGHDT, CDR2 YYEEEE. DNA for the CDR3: TGTGCCAGCAGCTTAGGGGTAACCTCTGGAAACACCATATATTTT. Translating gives CASSLGVTSGNTIYF.

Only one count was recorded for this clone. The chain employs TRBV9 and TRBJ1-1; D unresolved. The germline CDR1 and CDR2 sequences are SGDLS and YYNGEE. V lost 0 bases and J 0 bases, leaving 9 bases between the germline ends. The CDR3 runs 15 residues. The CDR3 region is CASSVDAGLNTEAFF. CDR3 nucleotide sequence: TGTGCCAGCAGCGTAGATGCGGGGTTGAACACTGAAGCTTTCTTT. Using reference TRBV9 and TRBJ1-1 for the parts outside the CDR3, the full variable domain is DSGVTQTPKHLITATGQRVTLRCSPRSGDLSVYWYQQSLDQGLQFLIQYYNGEERAKGNILERFSAQQFPDLHSELNLSSLELGDSALYFCASSVDAGLNTEAFFGQGTRLTVV.

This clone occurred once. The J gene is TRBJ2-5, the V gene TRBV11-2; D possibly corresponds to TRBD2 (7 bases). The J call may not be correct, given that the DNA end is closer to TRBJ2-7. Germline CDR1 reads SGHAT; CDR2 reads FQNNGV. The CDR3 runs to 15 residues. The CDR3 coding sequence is TGTGCCAGCAGGGGGGCGAGGGGGGGATACTACGAGCAGTACTTC. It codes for CASRGARGGYYEQYF.

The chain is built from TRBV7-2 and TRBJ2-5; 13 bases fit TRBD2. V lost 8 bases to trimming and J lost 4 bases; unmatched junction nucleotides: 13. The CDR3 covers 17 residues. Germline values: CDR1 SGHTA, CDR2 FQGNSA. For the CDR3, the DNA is TGTGCCAGCTCTGGGGGGAGGACTAGCGGGAGTAGAGAGACCCAGTACTTC. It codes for CASSGGRTSGSRETQYF.